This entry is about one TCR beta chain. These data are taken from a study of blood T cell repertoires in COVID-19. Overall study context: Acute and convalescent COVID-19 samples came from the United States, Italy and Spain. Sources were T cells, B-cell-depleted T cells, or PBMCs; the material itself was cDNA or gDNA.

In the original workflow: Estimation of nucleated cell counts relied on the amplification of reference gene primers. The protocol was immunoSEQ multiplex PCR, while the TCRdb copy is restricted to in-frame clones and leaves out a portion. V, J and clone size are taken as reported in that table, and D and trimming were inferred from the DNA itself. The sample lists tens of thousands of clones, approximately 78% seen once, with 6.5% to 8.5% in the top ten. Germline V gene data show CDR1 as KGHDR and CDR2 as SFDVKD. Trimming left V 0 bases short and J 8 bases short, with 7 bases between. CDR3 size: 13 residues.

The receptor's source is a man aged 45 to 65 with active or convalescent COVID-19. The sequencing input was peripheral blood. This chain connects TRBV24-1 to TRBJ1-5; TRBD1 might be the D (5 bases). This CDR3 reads CATSDLPGEPQHF. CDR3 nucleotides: TGTGCCACCAGTGATTTGCCGGGGGAGCCCCAGCATTTT.